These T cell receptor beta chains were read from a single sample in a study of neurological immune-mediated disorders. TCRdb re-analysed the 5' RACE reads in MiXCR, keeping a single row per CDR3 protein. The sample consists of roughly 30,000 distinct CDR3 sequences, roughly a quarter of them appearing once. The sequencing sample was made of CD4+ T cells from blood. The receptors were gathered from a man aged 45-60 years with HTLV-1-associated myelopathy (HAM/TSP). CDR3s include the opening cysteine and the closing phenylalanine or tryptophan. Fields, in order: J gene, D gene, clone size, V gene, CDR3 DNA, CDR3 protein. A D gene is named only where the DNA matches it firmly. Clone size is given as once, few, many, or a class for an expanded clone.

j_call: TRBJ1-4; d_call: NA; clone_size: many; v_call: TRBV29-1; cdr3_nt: TGCAGCGCCCGGGGGGCAGGGACGGGGAAACTGTTTTTT; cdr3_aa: CSARGAGTGKLFF
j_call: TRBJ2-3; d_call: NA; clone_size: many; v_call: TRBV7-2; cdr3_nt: TGTGCCAGCAGCTTAGGGACTACAGATACGCAGTATTTT; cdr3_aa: CASSLGTTDTQYF
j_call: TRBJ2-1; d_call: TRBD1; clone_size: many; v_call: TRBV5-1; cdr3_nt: TGCGCCAGCAGTACATCCCGGGACAGGGCCAACAATGAGCAGTTCTTC; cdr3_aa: CASSTSRDRANNEQFF
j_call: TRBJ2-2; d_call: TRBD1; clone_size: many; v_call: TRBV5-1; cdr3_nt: TGCGCCAGCAGCGTAGACAGGGCCAGCGTCACCGGGGAGCTGTTTTTT; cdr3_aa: CASSVDRASVTGELFF
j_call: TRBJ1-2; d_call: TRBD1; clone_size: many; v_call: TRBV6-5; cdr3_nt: TGTGCCAGCAGTTACTCCGGGACAGGGGGGCTCTATGGCTACACCTTC; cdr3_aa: CASSYSGTGGLYGYTF
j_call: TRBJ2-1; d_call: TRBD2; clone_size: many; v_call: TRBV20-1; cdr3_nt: TGCAGTGCCCTTTCCGGGGTAGCGGGAGGGACCGCCTACAATGAGCAGTTCTTC; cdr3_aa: CSALSGVAGGTAYNEQFF
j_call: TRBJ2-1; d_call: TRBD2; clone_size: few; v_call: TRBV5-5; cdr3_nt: TGTGCCAGCAGCTTGGTTACTAGCGGGGTAAGAGGCTCCTACAATGAGCAGTTCTTC; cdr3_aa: CASSLVTSGVRGSYNEQFF
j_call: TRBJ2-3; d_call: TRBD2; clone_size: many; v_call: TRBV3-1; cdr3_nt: TGTGCCAGCAGCCCCGTGGGAGAGCGGGGGATAGATACGCAGTATTTT; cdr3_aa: CASSPVGERGIDTQYF
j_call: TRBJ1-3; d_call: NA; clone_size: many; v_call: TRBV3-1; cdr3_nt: TGTGCCAGCAGCCAGAGCTCTGGAAACACCATATATTTT; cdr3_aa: CASSQSSGNTIYF
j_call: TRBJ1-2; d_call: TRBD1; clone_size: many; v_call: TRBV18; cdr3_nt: TGTGCCAGCTCACCGACCGGACAGGAGCGCTATGGCTACACCTTC; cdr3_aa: CASSPTGQERYGYTF
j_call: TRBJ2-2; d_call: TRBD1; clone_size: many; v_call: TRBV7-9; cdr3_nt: TGTGCCAGCAGCTTATTTCGACAGGGTGGGACCGGGGAGCTGTTTTTT; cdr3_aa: CASSLFRQGGTGELFF